This note documents a single T cell receptor beta chain sequence. This entry belongs to a study of blood T cell repertoires in COVID-19. Overall study: From the United States, Italy and Spain came samples of acute and convalescent COVID-19. Sample material is recorded as cDNA or gDNA derived from T cells, B-cell-depleted T cells, or PBMCs.

The junction had 0 bases not matched to a gene; V was cut back by 0 bases and J by 2 bases. Germline V gene data show CDR1 as SGHTA and CDR2 as FQGNSA. The length of the CDR3 is 15 residues. Authors' data handling: By means of reference gene primer amplification, nucleated cell counts were estimated. The table came from immunoSEQ multiplex PCR; TCRdb's copy has only in-frame clones and leaves some out. V, J and clone size were drawn from that table, and D and trimming were deduced from the DNA. The data hold just under 35,000 clones, with roughly 90% observed a single time. The specimen sequenced was peripheral blood. The origin of this receptor is a man in his sixties with active or convalescent COVID-19. The chain couples TRBV7-2 to TRBJ1-5, with TRBD1 matching 8 bases. CDR3 sequence: CASSLAGQGNQPQHF. CDR3 nucleotide sequence: TGTGCCAGCAGCTTAGCGGGACAGGGCAATCAGCCCCAGCATTTT.